Listed below are T cell receptor beta chains from one sample, sequenced in a study of shared clonotypes between healthy human individuals. Generated by immunoSEQ multiplex PCR, the TCRdb table keeps only in-frame clones and is missing some. The repertoire holds some 1,900,000 clones, roughly 95% seen once, with approximately 1.2% in the top ten. Sequencing was performed on naive CD8+ T cells sorted from blood. The receptors come from a man aged 18 to 30 in good health. The CDR3 runs from the conserved cysteine through the conserved F or W. A D gene is named only where the DNA matches it firmly. Size tells how often a clone was seen (once, few, many) or the class of an expanded clone, and some rows leave it out.

J	D	V	size	DNA	CDR3
TRBJ1-5	TRBD1	TRBV5-6	NA	TGTGCCAGCAGCATAAGTTCACAGGGGAGGAATCAGCCCCAGCATTTT	CASSISSQGRNQPQHF
TRBJ2-7	TRBD1	TRBV6-5	NA	TGTGCCAGCAGTTACACGCAGGGGGACTACGAGCAGTACTTC	CASSYTQGDYEQYF
TRBJ2-7	NA	TRBV13	NA	TGTGCCAGCAGTCACCGGGGGGCTATAGCAACATACGAGCAGTACTTC	CASSHRGAIATYEQYF
TRBJ1-2	NA	TRBV19	NA	TGTGCCAGTACAGGTTGGGGTATCGATGGCTACACCTTC	CASTGWGIDGYTF
TRBJ2-2	NA	TRBV27	NA	TGTGCCAGCAGTCCCGGGACCACCCACACCGGGGAGCTGTTTTTT	CASSPGTTHTGELFF
TRBJ1-1	NA	TRBV5-3	NA	TGTGCCAGAAGCTTGGTTTGGGGCAGGGACACTGAAGCTTTCTTT	CARSLVWGRDTEAFF
TRBJ2-1	TRBD2	TRBV2	once	TGTGCCAGCCTTGGACTAGCGGGAGGAGACGGTGAGCAGTTCTTC	CASLGLAGGDGEQFF
TRBJ2-3	TRBD2	TRBV9	NA	TGTGCCAGCAGCAGTAGCGGGGGGACAGATACGCAGTATTTT	CASSSSGGTDTQYF
TRBJ2-1	NA	TRBV5-4	NA	TGTGCCAGCAGCGGATTCCAGGGCACCTACAATGAGCAGTTCTTC	CASSGFQGTYNEQFF
TRBJ1-2	NA	TRBV30	few	TGTGCCTGGAGTGTCTATAGGTCTGGCTACACCTTC	CAWSVYRSGYTF
TRBJ2-5	NA	TRBV4-1	once	TGCGCCAGCAGCCAAGATCAAGAAGAGACCCAGTACTTC	CASSQDQEETQYF
TRBJ2-1	NA	TRBV28	NA	TGTGCCAGCAGGGTAGTTAGCTCCTACAATGAGCAGTTCTTC	CASRVVSSYNEQFF
TRBJ2-5	NA	TRBV5-1	NA	TGCGCCAGCAGCTTGGAGGGGGGGCACCAAGAGACCCAGTACTTC	CASSLEGGHQETQYF
TRBJ2-7	NA	TRBV13	NA	TGTGCCAGCAGCCCGGAACGGGCTGCATATGGGGAGCAGTACTTC	CASSPERAAYGEQYF
TRBJ1-6	NA	TRBV6-6	NA	TGTGCCAGCAACATACAGGGAGGTTCACCCCTCCACTTT	CASNIQGGSPLHF
TRBJ2-3	NA	TRBV6-1	once	TGTGCCAGCAGTGCCATGACCGGGACTCGGACGGATACGCAGTATTTT	CASSAMTGTRTDTQYF
TRBJ2-3	TRBD1	TRBV6-1	NA	TGTGCCAGCAGTGAAGCGGCAGGGGGTGGCACAGATACGCAGTATTTT	CASSEAAGGGTDTQYF